This T cell receptor beta chain was observed in a study of CD4+ T cells in melanoma. The assay was immunoSEQ multiplex PCR, and TCRdb's table has in-frame clones only and misses some. The sample has fewer than 15,000 clones; over 80% are singletons. The study's findings and limits: Diverse differentiation states were reported for melanoma neoantigen-specific CD4+ T cells. A reported correlation linked neoantigen-specific CD4+ T cells to CD8+, macrophage and B cell function.

A remark on this clone: Its antigen remains unidentified.

The CDR3 covers 19 residues. Germline values: CDR1 SGHRS, CDR2 YFSETQ. V was clipped by 2 bases and J by 0 bases, with 18 bases between them. This TCR came from a human donor with melanoma. The source material was cells from a culture (not recorded whether cultured in vitro). The chain uses TRBV5-1 and TRBJ1-6; unclear D gene. CDR3 region: CASSLNPGSLSSYNSPLHF. The CDR3 DNA reads as TGCGCCAGCAGCTTAAACCCGGGCTCCCTCAGCTCCTATAATTCACCCCTCCACTTT.